Listed here is a single T cell receptor (beta chain). Its antigen target is currently unknown. Base qualities were left out, and no much larger clone turns up one base away. The entry originates in a study of esophageal squamous cell carcinoma under preoperative chemotherapy (dated by TCRdb to between 2018 and 2020). With regard to the full study: The study profiled TCR repertoires of both peripheral blood T cells and tumor-infiltrating lymphocytes. In patients with esophageal squamous cell carcinoma, the study looked at what paclitaxel-nedaplatin chemotherapy did to T-cell receptor repertoires. Repertoires from samples obtained before paclitaxel-nedaplatin therapy were compared with repertoires from samples obtained after paclitaxel-nedaplatin therapy. The cohort comprised a handful of patients with primary esophageal squamous cell carcinoma. What the work shows at the level of the full study, not this receptor alone: Post-treatment tumor-infiltrating lymphocytes appeared partly derived from peripheral T cells migrating into the tumor, not solely from local clonal changes. Clonotype frequencies shifted immediately and substantially under paclitaxel-nedaplatin therapy, and abundant clones were more likely to contract than to amplify. A small cohort was used, with only four or five patients with esophageal squamous cell carcinoma being analyzed. After chemotherapy, peripheral T cells showed a significant rise in TCR diversity, whereas tumor-infiltrating lymphocytes did not.

The CDR3 sequence holds 17 residues, the cysteine and phenylalanine included. Kept here is only the CDR3 DNA, which spans 51 bases and is read in frame from base 1. Deletion took 3 bases off V and 13 bases off J, with a span of 28 bases between the germline ends. CDR1 SGHTA and CDR2 FQGTGA were looked up in the germline V gene. This specimen's time point label, interpreted: before preoperative PTX-NDP chemotherapy. Patients received paclitaxel-nedaplatin as preoperative chemotherapy before surgery. The library was produced with PCR. The data were produced on a HiSeq X Ten. High-throughput sequencing was used to characterize TCR repertoires. TCRdb cleaned the public reads at Q25 with fastp, built clones with MiXCR and kept in-frame beta chains. Every distinct CDR3 protein forms one entry, paired with its most common genes and DNA. The sample table lists roughly 32,000 distinct CDR3 sequences, roughly 50% of them with a count of one. The ten biggest clones cover roughly 12% of the sample.

The receptor was isolated from a human donor with esophageal squamous cell carcinoma. The donor label of this sample is uncertain. The sample was taken from a patient given preoperative chemotherapy. Recombination joined TRBV7-3 with TRBJ2-4; matching of 6 bases hints at TRBD2 as the D gene. At the DNA level, the sequence is TGTGCCAGCAGCTTCATACCGGCGGGACGTATCCAAGAGATCCAGTACTTC. Its translation is CASSFIPAGRIQEIQYF.